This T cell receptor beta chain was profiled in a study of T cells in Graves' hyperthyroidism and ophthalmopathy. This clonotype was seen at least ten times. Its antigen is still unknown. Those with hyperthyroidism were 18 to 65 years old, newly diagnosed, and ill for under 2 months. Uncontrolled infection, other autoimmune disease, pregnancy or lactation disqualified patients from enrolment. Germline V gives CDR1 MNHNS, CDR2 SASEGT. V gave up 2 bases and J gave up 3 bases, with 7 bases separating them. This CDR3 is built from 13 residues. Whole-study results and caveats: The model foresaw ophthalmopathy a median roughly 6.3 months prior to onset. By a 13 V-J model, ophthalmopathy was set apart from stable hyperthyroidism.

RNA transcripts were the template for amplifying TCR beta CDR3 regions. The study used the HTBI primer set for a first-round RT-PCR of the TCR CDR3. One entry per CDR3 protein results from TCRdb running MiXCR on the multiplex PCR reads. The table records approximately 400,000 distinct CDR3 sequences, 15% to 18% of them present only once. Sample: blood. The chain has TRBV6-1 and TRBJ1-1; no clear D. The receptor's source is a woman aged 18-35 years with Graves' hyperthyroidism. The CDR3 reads CASSEIGDTEAFF. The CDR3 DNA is TGTGCCAGCAGTGAAATCGGGGACACTGAAGCTTTCTTT.